This T cell receptor (beta chain) was captured in a study of OX40 agonist ivuxolimab in advanced cancers. For context, the study as a whole: Ivuxolimab was an agonistic, fully human IgG2 monoclonal antibody directed against OX40 (CD134), a costimulatory receptor. Intravenous ivuxolimab was administered to patients every 2 weeks at six dose levels: 0.01, 0.1, 0.3, 1.5, 3 and 10 mg/kg. Of the roughly 51 patients in dose escalation, some 20 had hepatocellular carcinoma, some 15 had melanoma, 9 had renal cell carcinoma and 9 had head and neck cancer. The dose-escalation cohort was 82.7% male with a mean age of 60 years, ranging from about 20 to 85. Prior anti-PD-1, anti-PD-L1 or anti-CTLA-4 therapy was permitted, and checkpoint inhibitors had been received by less than 45% of dose-escalation patients. Three dose-escalation patients achieved partial responses, one with hepatocellular carcinoma and two with cutaneous melanoma. Peripheral TCRbeta sequencing was intended to test whether TCR sequence diversity was altered and clonal T-cell expansion was caused by ivuxolimab. The paper covers the monotherapy dose-escalation part of the phase I ivuxolimab trial, which included N = 52 patients.

The trial excluded patients who had a history of autoimmune disease or who were on systemic immunosuppression. Peripheral blood for TCR sequencing was drawn from every dose cohort at baseline, at cycle 4 day 1 and at cycle 7 day 1. The samples were drawn from a first-in-human, open-label, multicenter phase I dose-escalation trial of ivuxolimab. Adults with locally advanced or metastatic melanoma, renal cell, hepatocellular, or head and neck squamous cell carcinoma were enrolled in the trial. CD4+ and CD8+ T cells were sorted separately from peripheral blood before TCR sequencing. Genomic DNA was extracted from sorted cells for sequencing of the TCRbeta CDR3 region. The immunoSEQ Assay was used to sequence the TCRbeta CDR3 regions. What TCRdb holds here is the immuneACCESS table cut down to in-frame rearrangements. Part of the clones is not present; checked against another copy, under half of the missing clones reflect an unresolved V gene, and the others are unexplained. This sample is represented by roughly 110,000 clones; just over 90% of them were singletons. In total, the top ten clones hold 0.45% to 0.5% of the sample.

The research as a whole found: In the 0.1-3.0 mg/kg groups, partial responders were among the patients with the lowest normalized peripheral clonal expansion, particularly in CD8+ T cells. Clonal expansion of both CD4+ and CD8+ blood T cells was observed from baseline to week 6 at doses 0.1 to 3.0 mg/kg. On average, CD8+ T cells showed more expanded clones than CD4+ T cells after ivuxolimab. Low levels of normalized T-cell clonal expansion were also seen in some nonresponding patients. The antigen specificity of the peripheral T cells that underwent clonal expansion was not determined.

Remarks on this clone: The specificity of this receptor is unknown. No clone much larger than this one lies a single base away; base qualities are absent.

There are 16 amino acids in the CDR3, from cysteine to phenylalanine inclusive. The read is trimmed to its CDR3 DNA, 48 bases read in frame from base 1. CDR1 and CDR2 are read off the germline V gene as KGHSH and LQKENI. V loses 4 bases, J loses 0 bases, and the germline ends lie 13 bases apart. The chain joins TRBV18 to TRBJ2-1; the D segment might be TRBD1 or TRBD2, since each matches 5 bases. The clonotype originates from an adult with an advanced solid tumor such as melanoma, head and neck, liver or kidney cancer. This sample comprised CD4+ or CD8+ T cells sorted from blood, obtained in a trial of the OX40 agonist ivuxolimab. The DNA is as follows: TGTGCCAGCTCACGACTAAGGGGAAACTCCTACAATGAGCAGTTCTTC. Its coded protein is CASSRLRGNSYNEQFF.